The entry that follows covers one T cell receptor (beta chain) sequence. This specimen belongs to a study of OX40 agonist ivuxolimab in advanced cancers. Germline CDR1 SGHVS, CDR2 FQNEAQ. Deletions cut 2 bases from V and 8 bases from J, with 9 bases between. The CDR3 consists of 13 residues. Method: immunoSEQ multiplex PCR; TCRdb's copy keeps in-frame clones and lacks some. The profile shows more than 65,000 clones, approximately 84% of them singletons. This TCR was sampled from an adult with an advanced solid tumor such as melanoma, head and neck, liver or kidney cancer. The source material was CD4+ or CD8+ T cells sorted from blood, sampled in a trial of the OX40 agonist ivuxolimab. The chain carries TRBV7-8 and TRBJ1-4; D uncertain. CDR3 in DNA: TGTGCCAGCAGCTTATCGAGGGCAGAAAAACTGTTTTTT. Translating gives CASSLSRAEKLFF.